The 7 T cell receptor beta chains presented below share a single source sample, sequenced in a study of cytomegalovirus exposure and HLA in healthy donors (dated by TCRdb to about 2017). The library was obtained by the immunoSEQ multiplex PCR assay. A mixture of 60 forward primers for TCR Vbeta segments and 13 reverse primers for TCR Jbeta segments was used in the multiplex PCR. Held by TCRdb, this immuneACCESS table contains in-frame sequences only and omits some clones. Under half of the omission traces to an unresolved V gene where checked; the cause of the rest is unknown. The sample's clone listing holds 120,000 to 150,000 clones. The top ten constitute roughly 1.6% of the sample. The material sequenced was PBMCs. The receptors originated from a woman between 45 and 60 years old in good health and CMV-seronegative.

The chain is built from TRBV5-1 and TRBJ1-4, with D maybe TRBD1 (5 bases). Germline V lookup: CDR1 SGHRS, CDR2 YFSETQ. This CDR3 spans 13 amino acids. Trimming shortened V by 4 bases and J by 8 bases, and 12 bases separated the two germline ends. The CDR3 sequence: CASSGDSREKLFF. The CDR3 nucleotides are TGCGCCAGCAGCGGCGACAGTCGCGAAAAACTGTTTTTT.

The V gene is TRBV10-3, the J gene TRBJ2-7; 12 bases map to TRBD2. The CDR3 runs to 15 residues. Germline CDR1 and CDR2: ENHRY and SYGVKD. V dropped 7 bases and J dropped 1; count of bases not matched to a gene: 5. The CDR3 reads CAITSGGARSYEQYF. The CDR3 bases are TGTGCCATCACTAGCGGGGGGGCAAGGTCCTACGAGCAGTACTTC.

The chain has TRBV28 and TRBJ1-1; 9 bases agree with TRBD1. CDR3 length: 18 amino acids. V gave up 4 bases and J gave up 1 base; unmatched junction bases: 13. Looked up from germline, CDR1 is MDHEN and CDR2 is SYDVKM. The CDR3 bases are TGTGCCAGCAGTTCTTTCGAACACAGGGGGCTGGAGAACACTGAAGCTTTCTTT. It yields the protein CASSSFEHRGLENTEAFF.

The chain employs TRBV27 and TRBJ2-7, with TRBD2 matching 14 bases. The germline CDR1 and CDR2 sequences are MNHEY and SMNVEV (reference sequence). The CDR3 totals 15 residues. J lost 7 bases, V lost 5 bases, and 7 bases had no gene match. The CDR3 spells CASSPGLAGVQEQYF. The DNA of the CDR3 is TGTGCCAGCAGTCCGGGACTAGCGGGAGTACAGGAGCAGTACTTC.

The chain combines TRBV7-2 with TRBJ1-1, with D unclear. The CDR3 runs to 14 residues. From germline, CDR1 is SGHTA and CDR2 FQGNSA. The V and J ends lost 5 bases and 4 bases respectively, with 14 bases between them. The CDR3 DNA is TGTGCCAGCAGCGTTGACACCGCGGGCACTGAAGCTTTCTTT. Translation: CASSVDTAGTEAFF. The full variable domain, completed using reference TRBV7-2 and TRBJ1-1, is GAGVSQSPSNKVTEKGKDVELRCDPISGHTALYWYRQSLGQGLEFLIYFQGNSAPDKSGLPSDRFSAERTGGSVSTLTIQRTQQEDSAVYLCASSVDTAGTEAFFGQGTRLTVV.

The chain links TRBV4-3 to TRBJ2-1; tentative D call: TRBD2 (6 bases). Germline assignment: CDR1 LGHNA and CDR2 YSLEER. V lost 4 bases, J lost 5 bases, and 12 bases lay in between. This CDR3 is 14 amino acids long. The CDR3 is CASSPGTSDNEQFF. The CDR3 bases are TGCGCCAGCAGCCCAGGGACTTCCGACAATGAGCAGTTCTTC.

The chain joins TRBV2 to TRBJ2-5, with D maybe TRBD2 (6 bases). CDR3 length: 13 amino acids. The germline V gene encodes CDR1 SNHLY and CDR2 FYNNEI. V lost 9 bases and J 3 bases, leaving 14 bases between the germline ends. The CDR3 region is CASFLRGEETQYF. CDR3 nucleotide sequence: TGTGCCAGTTTCCTACGCGGGGAAGAGACCCAGTACTTC. Drawing the rest from reference TRBV2 and TRBJ2-5, the complete variable domain is EPEVTQTPSHQVTQMGQEVILRCVPISNHLYFYWYRQILGQKVEFLVSFYNNEISEKSEIFDDQFSVERPDGSNFTLKIRSTKLEDSAMYFCASFLRGEETQYFGPGTRLLVL.